This T cell receptor beta chain stems from a study of regulatory T cells in long-lasting Graves disease. Germline CDR1 and CDR2: ENHRY and SYGVKD. V lost 10 bases and J 0 bases, leaving 19 bases between the germline ends. CDR3 size: 15 residues. Comments on this clonotype: Antigen specificity is unknown.

Time point indicated: persistent/refractory GD, antithyroid drugs over 5 years with positive TRAb. The TCR library was prepared using RNA isolated from PBMCs. Study-wide results and caveats: Clonotypes that were public and shared totalled around 2,700 in persistent patients versus roughly 1,000 in new patients. Segments TRBV28, TRBJ1-2 and TRBJ2-5 showed preferential usage in persistent disease. Patients whose Graves' disease persisted exhibited lower TCR diversity than those newly diagnosed.

According to the study, TCR beta libraries were built with iRepertoire HTBI primers and CDR3-region Arm-PCR. In the source study's methods: From all samples, identification returned 12 to 15 TRBJ and 60 or so TRBV segments. TCRdb reanalysed the multiplex PCR reads using MiXCR and keeps one entry per CDR3 protein. TCRdb, not the original authors, processed these V and J calls. The table has fewer than 450,000 distinct CDR3 sequences, around 22% seen once. The V and J genes are TRBV10-3 and TRBJ2-7; D remains unclear. The TCR comes from a female donor with Graves disease. This material consisted of peripheral blood mononuclear cells (PBMCs), taken when the disease was refractory, from a patient treated with antithyroid drugs. The CDR3 DNA is TGTGCCAGCACCTCCCCCAGCAAGAGCTCCTACGAGCAGTACTTC. Its translation: CASTSPSKSSYEQYF.